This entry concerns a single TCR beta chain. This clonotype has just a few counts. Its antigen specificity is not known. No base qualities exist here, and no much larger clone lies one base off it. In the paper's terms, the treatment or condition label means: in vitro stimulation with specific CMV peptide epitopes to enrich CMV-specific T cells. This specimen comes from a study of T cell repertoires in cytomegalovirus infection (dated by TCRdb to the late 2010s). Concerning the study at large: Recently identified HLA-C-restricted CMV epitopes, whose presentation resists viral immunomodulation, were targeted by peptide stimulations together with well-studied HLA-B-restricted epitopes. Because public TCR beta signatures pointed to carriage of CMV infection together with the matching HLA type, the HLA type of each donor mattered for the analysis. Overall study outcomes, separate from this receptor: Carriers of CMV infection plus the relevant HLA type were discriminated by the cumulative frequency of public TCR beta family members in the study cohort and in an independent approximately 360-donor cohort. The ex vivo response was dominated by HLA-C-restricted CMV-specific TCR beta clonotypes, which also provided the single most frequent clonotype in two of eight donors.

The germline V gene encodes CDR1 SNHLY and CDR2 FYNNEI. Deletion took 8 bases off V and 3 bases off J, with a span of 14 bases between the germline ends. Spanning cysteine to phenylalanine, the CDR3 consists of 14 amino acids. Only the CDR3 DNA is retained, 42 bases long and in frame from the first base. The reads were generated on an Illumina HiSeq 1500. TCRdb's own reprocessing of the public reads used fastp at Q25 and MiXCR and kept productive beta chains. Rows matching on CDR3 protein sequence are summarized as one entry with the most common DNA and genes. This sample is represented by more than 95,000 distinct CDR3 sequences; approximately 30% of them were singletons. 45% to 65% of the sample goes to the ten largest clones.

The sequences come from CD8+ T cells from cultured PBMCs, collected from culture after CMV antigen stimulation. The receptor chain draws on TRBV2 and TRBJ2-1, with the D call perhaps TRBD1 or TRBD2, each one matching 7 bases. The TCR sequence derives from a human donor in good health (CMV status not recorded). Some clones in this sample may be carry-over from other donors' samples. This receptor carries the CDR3 CASGGDSGYNEQFF. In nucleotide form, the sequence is TGTGCCAGCGGGGGGGACAGCGGCTACAATGAGCAGTTCTTC.